This T cell receptor (beta chain) was retrieved from a study of CD8+ T cells in alopecia areata. Study-wide results and limits: Among the top 100, expanded CD8+ clones, as well as scalp clonality, were significantly decreased by tofacitinib.

cDNA prepared by RNA extraction and subsequent reverse transcription served as the template for sequencing. Some clones are missing from TCRdb's copy, which holds only in-frame ones; the method was immunoSEQ multiplex PCR. Among around 150,000 clones listed, approximately 60% were seen once. CDR1 is SQVTM and CDR2 is ANQGSEA in the germline V gene. CDR3 size: 12 residues. The V and J ends lost 1 base and 1 base respectively, with 4 bases between them. Treatment here: oral pan-JAK inhibitor, 5-10 mg twice daily. Regarding this clone: Antigen: not known.

This specimen was CD4+ T cells sorted from blood, taken at week 24, from a patient treated with tofacitinib. This chain joins TRBV29-1 and TRBJ1-1, with D uncertain. The TCR sequence derives from a human donor with alopecia areata. The CDR3 here is CSVEGRNTEAFF. The CDR3 DNA is TGCAGCGTTGAAGGGCGGAACACTGAAGCTTTCTTT.